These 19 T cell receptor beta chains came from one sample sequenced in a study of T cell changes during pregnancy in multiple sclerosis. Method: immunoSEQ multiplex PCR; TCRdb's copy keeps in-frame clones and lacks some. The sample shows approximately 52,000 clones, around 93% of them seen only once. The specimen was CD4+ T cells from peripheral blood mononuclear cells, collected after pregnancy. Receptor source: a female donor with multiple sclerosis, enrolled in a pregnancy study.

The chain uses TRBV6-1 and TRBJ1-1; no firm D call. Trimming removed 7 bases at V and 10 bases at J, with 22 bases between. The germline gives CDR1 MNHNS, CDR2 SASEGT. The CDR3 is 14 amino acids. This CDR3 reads CASTEGRQTEGAFF. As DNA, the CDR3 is TGTGCCAGCACCGAAGGACGGCAGACCGAGGGAGCTTTCTTT.

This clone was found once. The CDR3, as DNA: TGCAGTGCTGGTCTACAGGGAATCCAGTACTTC. Translation: CSAGLQGIQYF. The V gene is TRBV20-1, the J gene TRBJ2-5; perhaps TRBD1 as D (6 bases). Germline CDR1 DFQATT, CDR2 SNEGSKA (reference sequence). The CDR3 is 11 residues long. With 5 bases removed from V and 10 bases from J, the gap between germline ends came to 14 bases.

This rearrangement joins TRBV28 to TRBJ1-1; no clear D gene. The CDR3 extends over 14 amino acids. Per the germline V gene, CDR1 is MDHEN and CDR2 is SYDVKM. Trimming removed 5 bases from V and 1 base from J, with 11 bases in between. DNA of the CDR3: TGTGCCAGCAGTGCCTTAGTGTCGAACACTGAAGCTTTCTTT. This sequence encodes CASSALVSNTEAFF.

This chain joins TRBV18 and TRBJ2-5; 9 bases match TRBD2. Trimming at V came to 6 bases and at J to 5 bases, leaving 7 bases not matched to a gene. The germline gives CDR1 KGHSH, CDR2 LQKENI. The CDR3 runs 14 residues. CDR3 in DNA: TGTGCCAGCTCCCTTAGCGGGAGCCCGGAGACCCAGTACTTC. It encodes CASSLSGSPETQYF.

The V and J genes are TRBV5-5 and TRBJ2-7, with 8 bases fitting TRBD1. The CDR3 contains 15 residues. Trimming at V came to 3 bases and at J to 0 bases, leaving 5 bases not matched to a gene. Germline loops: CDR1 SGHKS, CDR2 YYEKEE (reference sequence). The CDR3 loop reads CASSSPTGASYEQYF. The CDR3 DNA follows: TGTGCCAGCAGCTCACCGACAGGGGCCTCCTACGAGCAGTACTTC.

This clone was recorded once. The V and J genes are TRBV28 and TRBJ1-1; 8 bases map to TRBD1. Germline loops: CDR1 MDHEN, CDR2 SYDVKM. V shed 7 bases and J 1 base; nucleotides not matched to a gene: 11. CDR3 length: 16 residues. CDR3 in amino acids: CASTPTYRGRNTEAFF. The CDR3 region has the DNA TGTGCCAGCACTCCAACCTACAGGGGGAGGAACACTGAAGCTTTCTTT.

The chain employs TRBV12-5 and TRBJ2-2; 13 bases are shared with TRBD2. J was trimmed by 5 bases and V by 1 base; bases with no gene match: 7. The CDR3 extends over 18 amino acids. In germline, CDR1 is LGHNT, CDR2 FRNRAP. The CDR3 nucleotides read TGTGCTAGTGGTTTGGGGGGACTAGCGGGAAATCTAACCGGGGAGCTGTTTTTT. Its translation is CASGLGGLAGNLTGELFF. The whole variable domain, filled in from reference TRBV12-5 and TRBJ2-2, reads DARVTQTPRHKVTEMGQEVTMRCQPILGHNTVFWYRQTMMQGLELLAYFRNRAPLDDSGMPKDRFSAEMPDATLATLKIQPSEPRDSAVYFCASGLGGLAGNLTGELFFGEGSRLTVL.

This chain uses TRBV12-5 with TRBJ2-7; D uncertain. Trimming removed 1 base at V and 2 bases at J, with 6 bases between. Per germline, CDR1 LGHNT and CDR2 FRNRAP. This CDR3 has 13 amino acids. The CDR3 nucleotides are TGTGCTAGTGGTTTGGGGCAGACCTACGAGCAGTACTTC. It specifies CASGLGQTYEQYF.

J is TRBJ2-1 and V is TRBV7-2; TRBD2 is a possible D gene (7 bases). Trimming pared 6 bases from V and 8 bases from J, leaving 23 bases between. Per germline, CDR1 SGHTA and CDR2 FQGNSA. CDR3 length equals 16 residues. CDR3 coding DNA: TGTGCCAGCAGGCCCCAGGGGCGGGGGCTGGTCGATGAGCAGTTCTTC. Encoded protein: CASRPQGRGLVDEQFF.

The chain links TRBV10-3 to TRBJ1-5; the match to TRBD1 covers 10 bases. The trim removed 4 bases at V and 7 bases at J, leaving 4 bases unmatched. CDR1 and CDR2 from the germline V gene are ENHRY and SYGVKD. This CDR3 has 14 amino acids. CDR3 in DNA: TGTGCCATCAGTGGGACAGGGGGAGAACAGCCCCAGCATTTT. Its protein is CAISGTGGEQPQHF.

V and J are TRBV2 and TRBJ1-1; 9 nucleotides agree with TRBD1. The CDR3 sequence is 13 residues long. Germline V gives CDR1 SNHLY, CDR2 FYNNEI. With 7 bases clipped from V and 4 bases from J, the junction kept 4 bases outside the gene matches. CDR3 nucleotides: TGTGCCAGCAAACAGGGGGCTGTCACTGAAGCTTTCTTT. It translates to CASKQGAVTEAFF. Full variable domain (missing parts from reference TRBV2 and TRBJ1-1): EPEVTQTPSHQVTQMGQEVILRCVPISNHLYFYWYRQILGQKVEFLVSFYNNEISEKSEIFDDQFSVERPDGSNFTLKIRSTKLEDSAMYFCASKQGAVTEAFFGQGTRLTVV.

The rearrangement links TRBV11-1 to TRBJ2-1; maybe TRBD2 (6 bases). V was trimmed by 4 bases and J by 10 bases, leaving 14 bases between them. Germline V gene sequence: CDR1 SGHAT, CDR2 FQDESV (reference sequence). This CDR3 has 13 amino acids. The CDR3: CASSYLAAREQFF. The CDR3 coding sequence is TGTGCCAGCAGCTATTTAGCGGCCCGGGAGCAGTTCTTC.

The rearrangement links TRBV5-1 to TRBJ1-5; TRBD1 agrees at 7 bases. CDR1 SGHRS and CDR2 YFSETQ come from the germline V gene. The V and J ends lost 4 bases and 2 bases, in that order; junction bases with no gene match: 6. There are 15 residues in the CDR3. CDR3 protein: CASSPGDRGNQPQHF. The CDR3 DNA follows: TGCGCCAGCAGCCCCGGGGACAGAGGCAATCAGCCCCAGCATTTT.

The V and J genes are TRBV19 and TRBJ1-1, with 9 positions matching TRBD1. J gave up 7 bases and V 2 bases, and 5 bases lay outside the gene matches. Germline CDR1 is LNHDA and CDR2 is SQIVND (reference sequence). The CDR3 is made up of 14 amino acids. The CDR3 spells CASSITRGQGEAFF. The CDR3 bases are TGTGCCAGTAGTATAACTCGGGGACAGGGTGAAGCTTTCTTT.

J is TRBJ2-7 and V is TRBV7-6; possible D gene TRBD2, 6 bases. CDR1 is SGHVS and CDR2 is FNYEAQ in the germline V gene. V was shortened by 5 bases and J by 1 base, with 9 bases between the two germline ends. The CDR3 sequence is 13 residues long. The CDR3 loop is CASSRGTSYEQYF. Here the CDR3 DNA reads TGTGCCAGCAGCCGGGGGACTTCCTACGAGCAGTACTTC.

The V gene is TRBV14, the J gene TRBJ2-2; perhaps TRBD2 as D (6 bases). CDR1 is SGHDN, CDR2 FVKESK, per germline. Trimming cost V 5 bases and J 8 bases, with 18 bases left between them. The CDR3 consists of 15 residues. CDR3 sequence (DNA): TGTGCCAGCAGCGTGACTAGTTACCCGGTGGGGGAGCTGTTTTTT. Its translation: CASSVTSYPVGELFF.

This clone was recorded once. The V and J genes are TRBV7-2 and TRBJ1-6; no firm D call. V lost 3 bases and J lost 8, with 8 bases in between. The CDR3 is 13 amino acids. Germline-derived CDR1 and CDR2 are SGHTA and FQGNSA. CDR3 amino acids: CASSLELYSPLHF. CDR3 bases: TGTGCCAGCAGCTTGGAGCTTTATTCACCCCTCCACTTT.

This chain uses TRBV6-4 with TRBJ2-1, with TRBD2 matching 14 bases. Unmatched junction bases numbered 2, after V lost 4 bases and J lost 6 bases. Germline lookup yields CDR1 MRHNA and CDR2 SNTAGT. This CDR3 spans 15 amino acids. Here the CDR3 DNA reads TGTGCCAGCAGTGGACTAGCGGGAGGGTCCAATGAGCAGTTCTTC. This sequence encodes CASSGLAGGSNEQFF.

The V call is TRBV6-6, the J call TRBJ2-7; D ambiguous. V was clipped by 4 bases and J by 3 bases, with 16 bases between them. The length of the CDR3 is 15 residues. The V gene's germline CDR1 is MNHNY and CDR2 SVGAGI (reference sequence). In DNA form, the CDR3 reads TGTGCCAGCAGTTTCGCGACAAGGATCAACTACGAGCAGTACTTC. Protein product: CASSFATRINYEQYF.